The T cell receptor beta chain described here comes from a study of identical twins. The sample holds a few counts of this clonotype. The V and J ends lost 4 bases and 4 bases respectively, with 8 bases between them. The CDR3 runs 12 residues. CDR1 is DFQATT, CDR2 SNEGSKA, per germline (reference sequence). TCRdb used MiXCR to reprocess the 5' RACE reads, holding one entry per CDR3 protein. Counted here are some 730,000 distinct CDR3 sequences, 18% occurring once; the ten biggest clones make up roughly 13%. There were only healthy Caucasians among the donors. These sequences were also reported in another study, on T cells expressing NK-cell markers. From that report: Top CD8+ clonotypes included the dominant CD3+CD56+NKG2C+ clonotypes in 5 to 7 donors.

The sequence was collected from a woman aged 18-29 years in good health. The specimen sequenced was PBMCs. The V and J genes are TRBV20-1 and TRBJ1-5, with D possibly matching TRBD1 (5 bases). The CDR3 is CSAKRGNQPQHF. The CDR3 nucleotides are TGCAGTGCTAAGCGGGGGAATCAGCCCCAGCATTTT.